The clone carrying this TCR beta chain turned up a few times. The data were taken from a study of human T cells and chemical hapten exposure. As to time point: patch test 3, about 24 weeks after DPC sensitization. Treatment here: therapeutic diphenylcyclopropenone sensitization with weekly scalp DPC. TCRdb reanalysed the RACE reads using MiXCR and keeps one entry per CDR3 protein. The sample carries about 97,000 distinct CDR3 sequences, 25% to 35% recorded once. The V gene end was trimmed by 3 bases and the J gene end by 11 bases; junction bases not matched to a gene: 9. Germline V CDR1 and CDR2: WSHSY, SAAADI. The CDR3 sequence is 13 residues long.

The chain has TRBV10-2 and TRBJ2-7, with 8 bases identical to TRBD2. The material was whole blood, obtained in connection with sensitization to the hapten diphenylcyclopropenone (DPC). This TCR was recovered from a middle-aged man with alopecia areata. Some clones in this sample may be carry-over from other donors' samples. The CDR3 spells CASSDPTGGLEYF. In nucleotides, the CDR3 is TGCGCCAGCAGTGACCCAACGGGAGGGCTGGAGTACTTC.